This T cell receptor beta chain comes out of a study of T-cell memory formation after mild COVID-19. Across the study: The TCR clusters were mostly specific to one donor.

Broader study findings: Pre-infection memory carried some responding clones, suggesting that cross-reactive memory joined. CD4/CD8 balance characterized clones contracting day 15 to 85, and CD4+ skew characterized later expanders. Of the contracting clones, CD4+ ones lay mainly in CM and EM, and CD8+ ones in EMRA.

This clonotype was seen more than once but under ten times. The antigen is undetermined. This CDR3 is 15 amino acids long. Germline V gene lookup returns CDR1 SGHRS and CDR2 YFSETQ. The V and J ends lost 0 bases and 8 bases, in that order; junction bases with no gene match: 8. Using its own MiXCR run on the 5' RACE reads, TCRdb lists one record per CDR3 protein. The data show 90,000 to 120,000 distinct CDR3 sequences, with approximately 15% seen just once and about 39% held by the top ten. This chain joins TRBV5-1 and TRBJ2-1; 7 bases are a match to TRBD1. Sequencing was carried out using PBMCs or a T cell subset sorted from them (not recorded which). The sequence came from a man between 18 and 35 years old who had mild COVID-19 (a few samples of this study predate the infection). Cell type and time point are not known. CDR3 loop: CASSLEGALGHEQFF. The CDR3 DNA is TGCGCCAGCAGCTTGGAGGGGGCGCTTGGTCATGAGCAGTTCTTC.